The rows below give T cell receptor beta chains drawn from one sample of a study of OX40 agonist ivuxolimab in advanced cancers. This table comes from immunoSEQ multiplex PCR, and its TCRdb copy is limited to in-frame clones, with some not included. In the table there are 8,000 to 10,000 clones, 66% of which are singletons. Material: CD4+ or CD8+ T cells sorted from blood, obtained in a trial of the OX40 agonist ivuxolimab. The receptors originated from an adult with an advanced solid tumor such as melanoma, head and neck, liver or kidney cancer. Each CDR3 is given with its conserved first and last residue. Fields, in order: D gene, V gene, J gene, clone size, CDR3 protein, CDR3 DNA. The D gene is left open where the match is weak. Expanded clones are given a class, and other clones once, few, many or no size at all.

D: -; V: TRBV6-4; J: TRBJ2-2; size: -; CDR3: CASSDSTSTGELFF; DNA: TGTGCCAGCAGTGACTCGACTAGCACCGGGGAGCTGTTTTTT
D: -; V: TRBV29-1; J: TRBJ1-5; size: -; CDR3: CSVRDAGNQPQHF; DNA: TGCAGCGTCCGGGACGCAGGGAATCAGCCCCAGCATTTT
D: -; V: TRBV6-4; J: TRBJ2-2; size: -; CDR3: CASSEGGDTGELFF; DNA: TGTGCCAGCAGTGAAGGGGGAGACACCGGGGAGCTGTTTTTT
D: TRBD2; V: TRBV4-1; J: TRBJ2-7; size: -; CDR3: CASSPQGAGGYEQYF; DNA: TGCGCCAGCAGTCCCCAGGGCGCGGGAGGGTACGAGCAGTACTTC
D: TRBD2; V: TRBV7-9; J: TRBJ2-5; size: -; CDR3: CASSPKGHGAGEETQYF; DNA: TGTGCCAGCAGCCCGAAGGGTCATGGTGCGGGAGAAGAGACCCAGTACTTC
D: TRBD1; V: TRBV9; J: TRBJ2-1; size: -; CDR3: CASGERRTGGYNEQFF; DNA: TGTGCCAGCGGAGAACGTAGGACAGGGGGGTACAATGAGCAGTTCTTC
D: -; V: TRBV28; J: TRBJ2-7; size: -; CDR3: CASSSRARYEQYF; DNA: TGTGCCAGCAGCTCCCGGGCACGCTACGAGCAGTACTTC
D: TRBD2; V: TRBV28; J: TRBJ2-1; size: few; CDR3: CASSAYSGGDYNEQFF; DNA: TGTGCCAGCAGTGCTTATAGCGGGGGGGACTACAATGAGCAGTTCTTC
D: TRBD1; V: TRBV5-4; J: TRBJ2-2; size: -; CDR3: CASSPGTEAYTGELFF; DNA: TGTGCCAGCAGCCCGGGGACAGAGGCCTATACCGGGGAGCTGTTTTTT
D: TRBD2; V: TRBV2; J: TRBJ2-1; size: once; CDR3: CASRGLAVGQFF; DNA: TGTGCCAGCAGAGGACTAGCGGTTGGGCAGTTCTTC
D: -; V: TRBV7-9; J: TRBJ1-5; size: -; CDR3: CASSLQGNQPQHF; DNA: TGTGCCAGCAGCTTACAGGGGAACCAGCCCCAGCATTTT
D: -; V: TRBV1; J: TRBJ2-7; size: -; CDR3: CTSSQDLTGTRLNYEQYF; DNA: TGCACCAGCAGCCAAGACCTCACCGGGACTAGATTAAACTACGAGCAGTACTTC
D: TRBD1; V: TRBV6-1; J: TRBJ1-1; size: -; CDR3: CASRAGTGVGEAFF; DNA: TGTGCCAGCAGGGCCGGGACAGGGGTTGGTGAAGCTTTCTTT